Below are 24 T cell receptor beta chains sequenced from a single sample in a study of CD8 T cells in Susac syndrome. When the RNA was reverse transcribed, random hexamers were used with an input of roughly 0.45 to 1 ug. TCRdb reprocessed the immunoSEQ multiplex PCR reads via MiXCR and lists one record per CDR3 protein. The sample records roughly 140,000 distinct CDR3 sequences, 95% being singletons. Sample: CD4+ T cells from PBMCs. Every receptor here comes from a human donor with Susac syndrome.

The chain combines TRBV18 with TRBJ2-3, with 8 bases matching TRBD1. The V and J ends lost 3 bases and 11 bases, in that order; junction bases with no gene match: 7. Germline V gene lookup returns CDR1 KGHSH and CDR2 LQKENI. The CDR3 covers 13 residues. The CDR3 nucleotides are TGTGCCAGCTCACCGTACGGACAGGGAAAGCAGTATTTT. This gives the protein CASSPYGQGKQYF.

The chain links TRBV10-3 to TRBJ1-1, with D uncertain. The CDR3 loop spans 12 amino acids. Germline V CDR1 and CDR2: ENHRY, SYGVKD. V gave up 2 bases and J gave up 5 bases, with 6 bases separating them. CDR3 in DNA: TGTGCCATCAGTGAGGAACAAACTGAAGCTTTCTTT. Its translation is CAISEEQTEAFF.

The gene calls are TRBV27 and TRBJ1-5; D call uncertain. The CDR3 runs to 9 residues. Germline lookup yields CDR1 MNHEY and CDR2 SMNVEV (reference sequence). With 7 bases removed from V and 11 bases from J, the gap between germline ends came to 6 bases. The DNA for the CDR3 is TGTGCCAGCATTTGGGCCCAGCATTTT. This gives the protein CASIWAQHF.

The CDR3: CASSRPGGLENTEAFF. DNA for the CDR3: TGTGCCAGCAGTCGGCCCGGCGGATTGGAGAACACTGAAGCTTTCTTT. The V and J genes are TRBV12-3 or TRBV12-4 and TRBJ1-1; D call uncertain. V lost 5 bases and J 1 base, leaving 17 bases between the germline ends. The CDR3 extends over 16 amino acids.

For the CDR3, the DNA is TGCAGTGCCTCAACAGGACCCTCCTACGAGCAGTACTTC. This sequence encodes CSASTGPSYEQYF. The V and J genes are TRBV20-1 and TRBJ2-7, with a weak D call TRBD1 (5 bases). Deletions cut 6 bases from V and 0 bases from J, with 12 bases between. The CDR3 has 13 amino acids. The germline CDR1 and CDR2 sequences are DFQATT and SNEGSKA (reference sequence).

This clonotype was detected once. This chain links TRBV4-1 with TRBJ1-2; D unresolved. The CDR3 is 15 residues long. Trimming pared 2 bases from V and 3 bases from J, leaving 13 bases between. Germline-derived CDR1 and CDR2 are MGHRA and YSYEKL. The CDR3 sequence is CASSQPSSPDYGYTF. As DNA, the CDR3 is TGCGCCAGCAGCCAACCTTCGTCTCCAGACTATGGCTACACCTTC.

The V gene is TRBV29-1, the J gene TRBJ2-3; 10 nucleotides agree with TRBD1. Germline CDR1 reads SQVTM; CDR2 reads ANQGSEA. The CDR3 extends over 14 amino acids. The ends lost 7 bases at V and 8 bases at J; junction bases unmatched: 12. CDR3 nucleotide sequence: TGCAGCGCTCTCCGGGACAGGGGTGGTAGTACGCAGTATTTT. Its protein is CSALRDRGGSTQYF.

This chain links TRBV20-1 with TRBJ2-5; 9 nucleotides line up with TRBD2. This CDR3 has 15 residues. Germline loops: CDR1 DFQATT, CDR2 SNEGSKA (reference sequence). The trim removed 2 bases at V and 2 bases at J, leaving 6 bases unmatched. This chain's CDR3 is CSARLAGNFQETQYF. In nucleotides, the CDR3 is TGCAGTGCTAGACTAGCGGGGAACTTTCAAGAGACCCAGTACTTC.

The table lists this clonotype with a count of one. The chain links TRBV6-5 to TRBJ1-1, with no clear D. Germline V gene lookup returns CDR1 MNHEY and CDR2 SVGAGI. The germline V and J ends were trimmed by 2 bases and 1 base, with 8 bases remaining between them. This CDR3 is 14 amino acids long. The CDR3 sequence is CASSYDPRNTEAFF. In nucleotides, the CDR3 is TGTGCCAGCAGTTACGATCCGAGGAACACTGAAGCTTTCTTT.

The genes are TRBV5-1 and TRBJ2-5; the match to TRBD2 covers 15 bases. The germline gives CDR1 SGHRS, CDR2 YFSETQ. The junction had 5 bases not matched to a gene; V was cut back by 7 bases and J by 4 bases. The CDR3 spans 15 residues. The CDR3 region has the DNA TGCGCCAGCCGGACTAGCGGGGGGGGTCGAGAGACCCAGTACTTC. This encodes CASRTSGGGRETQYF.

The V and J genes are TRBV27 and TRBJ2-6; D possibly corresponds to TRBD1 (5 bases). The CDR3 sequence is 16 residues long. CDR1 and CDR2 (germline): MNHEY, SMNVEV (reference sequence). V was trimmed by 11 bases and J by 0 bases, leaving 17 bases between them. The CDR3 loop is CADAQGSNSGANVLTF. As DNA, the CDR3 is TGTGCCGACGCCCAGGGTTCCAACTCTGGGGCCAACGTCCTGACTTTC.

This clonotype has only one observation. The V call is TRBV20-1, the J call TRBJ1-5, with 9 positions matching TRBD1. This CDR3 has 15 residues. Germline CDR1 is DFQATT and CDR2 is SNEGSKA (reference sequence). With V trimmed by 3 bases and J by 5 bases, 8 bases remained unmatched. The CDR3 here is CSARGDREGYQPQHF. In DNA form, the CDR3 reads TGCAGTGCTAGGGGGGACAGGGAGGGATATCAGCCCCAGCATTTT.

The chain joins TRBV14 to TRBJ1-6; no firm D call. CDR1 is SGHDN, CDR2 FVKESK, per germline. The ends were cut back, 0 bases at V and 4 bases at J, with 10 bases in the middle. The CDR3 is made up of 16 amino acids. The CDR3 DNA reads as TGTGCCAGCAGCCAAGATGTACGCGGGTATAATTCACCCCTCCACTTT. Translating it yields CASSQDVRGYNSPLHF.

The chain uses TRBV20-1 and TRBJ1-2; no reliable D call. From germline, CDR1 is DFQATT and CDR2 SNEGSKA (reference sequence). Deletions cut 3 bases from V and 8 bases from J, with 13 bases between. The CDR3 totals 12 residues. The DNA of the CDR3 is TGCAGTGCTAGTGAGGCATCGGTGGGCTACACCTTC. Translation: CSASEASVGYTF.

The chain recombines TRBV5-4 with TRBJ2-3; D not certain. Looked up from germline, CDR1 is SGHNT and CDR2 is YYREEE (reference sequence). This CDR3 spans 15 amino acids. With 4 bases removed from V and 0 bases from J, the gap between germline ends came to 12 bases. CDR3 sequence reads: CASSPYSPSTDTQYF. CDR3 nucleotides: TGTGCCAGCAGCCCGTATAGCCCTAGCACAGATACGCAGTATTTT.

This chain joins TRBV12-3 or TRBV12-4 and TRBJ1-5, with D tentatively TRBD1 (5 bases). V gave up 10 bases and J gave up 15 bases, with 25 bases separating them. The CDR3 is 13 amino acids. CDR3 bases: TGTGCCACGCTACCAAAGTGGGGAGGGGCAATGCATTTT. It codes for CATLPKWGGAMHF.

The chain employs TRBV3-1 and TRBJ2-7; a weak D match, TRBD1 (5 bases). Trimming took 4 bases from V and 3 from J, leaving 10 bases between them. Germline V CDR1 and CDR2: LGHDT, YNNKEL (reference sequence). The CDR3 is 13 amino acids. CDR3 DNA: TGTGCCAGCAGCCCCTACCAGGGCTACGAGCAGTACTTC. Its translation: CASSPYQGYEQYF.

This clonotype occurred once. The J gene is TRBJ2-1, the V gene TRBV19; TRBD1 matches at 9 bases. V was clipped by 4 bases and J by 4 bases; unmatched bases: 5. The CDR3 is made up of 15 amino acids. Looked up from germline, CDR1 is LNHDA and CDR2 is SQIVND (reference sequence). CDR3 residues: CASSTPGTGYNEQFF. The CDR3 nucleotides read TGTGCCAGTAGTACCCCCGGGACAGGGTACAATGAGCAGTTCTTC.

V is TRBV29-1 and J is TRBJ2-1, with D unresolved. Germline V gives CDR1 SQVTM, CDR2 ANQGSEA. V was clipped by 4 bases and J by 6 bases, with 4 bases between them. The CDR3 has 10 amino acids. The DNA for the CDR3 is TGCAGCGTTGGAACCAATGAGCAGTTCTTC. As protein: CSVGTNEQFF.

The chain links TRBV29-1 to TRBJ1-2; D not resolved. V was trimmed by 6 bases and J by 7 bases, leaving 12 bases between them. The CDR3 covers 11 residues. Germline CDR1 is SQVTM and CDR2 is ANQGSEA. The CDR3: CSVAGQRGYTF. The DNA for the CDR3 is TGCAGCGTCGCCGGGCAGCGTGGCTACACCTTC.

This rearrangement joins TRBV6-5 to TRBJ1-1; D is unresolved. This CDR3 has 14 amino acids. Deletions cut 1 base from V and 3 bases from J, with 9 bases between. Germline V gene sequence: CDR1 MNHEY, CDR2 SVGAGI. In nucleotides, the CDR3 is TGTGCCAGCAGTTACTTTGTAAAGGACACTGAAGCTTTCTTT. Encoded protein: CASSYFVKDTEAFF.

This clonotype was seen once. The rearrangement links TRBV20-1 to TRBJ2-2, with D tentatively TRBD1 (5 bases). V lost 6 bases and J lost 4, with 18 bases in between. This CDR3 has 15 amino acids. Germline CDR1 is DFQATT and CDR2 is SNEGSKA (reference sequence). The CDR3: CSAPDVIRGTGELFF. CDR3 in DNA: TGCAGTGCCCCGGACGTAATAAGGGGCACCGGGGAGCTGTTTTTT.

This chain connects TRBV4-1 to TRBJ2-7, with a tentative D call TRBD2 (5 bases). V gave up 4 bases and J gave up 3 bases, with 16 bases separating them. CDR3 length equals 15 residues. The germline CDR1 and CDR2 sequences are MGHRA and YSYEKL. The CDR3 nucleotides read TGCGCCAGCAGCCCGTTACTAGGGCTGAACTACGAGCAGTACTTC. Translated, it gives CASSPLLGLNYEQYF.

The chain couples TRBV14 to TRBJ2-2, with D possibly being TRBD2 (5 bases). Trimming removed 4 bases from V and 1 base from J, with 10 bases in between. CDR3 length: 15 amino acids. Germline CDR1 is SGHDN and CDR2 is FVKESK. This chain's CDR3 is CASSPILGNTGELFF. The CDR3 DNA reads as TGTGCCAGCAGCCCGATACTAGGGAACACCGGGGAGCTGTTTTTT.